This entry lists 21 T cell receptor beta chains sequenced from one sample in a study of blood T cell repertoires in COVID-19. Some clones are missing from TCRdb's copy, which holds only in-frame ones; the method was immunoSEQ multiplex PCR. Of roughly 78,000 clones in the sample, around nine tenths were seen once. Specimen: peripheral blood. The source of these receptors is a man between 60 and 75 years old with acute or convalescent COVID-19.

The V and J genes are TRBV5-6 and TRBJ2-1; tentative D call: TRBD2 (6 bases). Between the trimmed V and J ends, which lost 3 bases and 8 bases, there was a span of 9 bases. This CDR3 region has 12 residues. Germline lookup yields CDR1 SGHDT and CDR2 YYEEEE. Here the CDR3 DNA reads TGTGCCAGCAGCTCACTAGCTTATGAGCAGTTCTTC. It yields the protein CASSSLAYEQFF.

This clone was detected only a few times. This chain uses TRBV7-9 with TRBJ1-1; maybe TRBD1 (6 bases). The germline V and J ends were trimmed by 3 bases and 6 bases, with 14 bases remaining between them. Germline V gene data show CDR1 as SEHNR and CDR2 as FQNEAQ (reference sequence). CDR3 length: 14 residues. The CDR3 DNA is TGTGCCAGCAGCTTCACAGGGCTTCTCGCTGAAGCTTTCTTT. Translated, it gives CASSFTGLLAEAFF.

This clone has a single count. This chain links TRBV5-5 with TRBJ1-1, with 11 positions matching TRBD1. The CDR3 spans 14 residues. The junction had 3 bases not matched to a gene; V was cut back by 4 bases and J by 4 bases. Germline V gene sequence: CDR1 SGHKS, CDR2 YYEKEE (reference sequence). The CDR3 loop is CASSAGTGGTEAFF. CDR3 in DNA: TGTGCCAGCAGCGCCGGGACAGGGGGCACTGAAGCTTTCTTT.

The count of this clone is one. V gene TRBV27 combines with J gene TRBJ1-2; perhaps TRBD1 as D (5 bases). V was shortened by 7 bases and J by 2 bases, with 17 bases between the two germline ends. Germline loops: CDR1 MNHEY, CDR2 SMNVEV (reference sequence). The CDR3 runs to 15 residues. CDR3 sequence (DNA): TGTGCCAGCACCTTATTGGGGGGTGCCAACTATGGCTACACCTTC. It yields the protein CASTLLGGANYGYTF.

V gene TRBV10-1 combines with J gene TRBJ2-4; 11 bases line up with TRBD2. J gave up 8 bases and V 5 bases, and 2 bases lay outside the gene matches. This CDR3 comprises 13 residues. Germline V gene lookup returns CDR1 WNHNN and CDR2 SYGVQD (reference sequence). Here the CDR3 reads CASSNSGGDIQYF. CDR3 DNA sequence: TGCGCCAGCAGTAATAGCGGGGGGGACATTCAGTACTTC.

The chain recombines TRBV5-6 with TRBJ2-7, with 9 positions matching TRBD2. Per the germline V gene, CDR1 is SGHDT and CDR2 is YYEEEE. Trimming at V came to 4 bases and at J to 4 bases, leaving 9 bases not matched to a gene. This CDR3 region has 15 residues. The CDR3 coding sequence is TGTGCCAGCAGCCGAAGAGGGACTAGCTATTACGAGCAGTACTTC. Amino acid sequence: CASSRRGTSYYEQYF.

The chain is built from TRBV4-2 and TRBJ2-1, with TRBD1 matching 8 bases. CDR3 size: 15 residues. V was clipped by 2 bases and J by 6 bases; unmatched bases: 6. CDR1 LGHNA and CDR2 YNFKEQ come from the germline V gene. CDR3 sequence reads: CASSQTDRAVNEQFF. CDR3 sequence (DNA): TGTGCCAGCAGCCAAACGGACAGGGCTGTCAATGAGCAGTTCTTC.

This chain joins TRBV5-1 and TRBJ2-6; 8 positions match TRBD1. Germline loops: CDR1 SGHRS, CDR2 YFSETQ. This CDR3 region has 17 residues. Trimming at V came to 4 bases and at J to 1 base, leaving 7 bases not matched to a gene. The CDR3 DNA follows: TGCGCCAGCAGCCTAGAAGGACAGGGATCTGGGGCCAACGTCCTGACTTTC. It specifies CASSLEGQGSGANVLTF.

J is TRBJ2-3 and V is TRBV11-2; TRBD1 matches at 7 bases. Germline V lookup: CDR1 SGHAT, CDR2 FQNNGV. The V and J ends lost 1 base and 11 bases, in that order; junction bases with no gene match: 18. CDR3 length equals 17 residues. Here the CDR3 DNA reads TGTGCCAGCAGCTTAGGGGTAGGGGGCCAGCTAGTTGGCATGCAGTATTTT. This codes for CASSLGVGGQLVGMQYF. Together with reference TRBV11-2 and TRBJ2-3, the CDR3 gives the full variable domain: EAGVAQSPRYKIIEKRQSVAFWCNPISGHATLYWYQQILGQGPKLLIQFQNNGVVDDSQLPKDRFSAERLKGVDSTLKIQPAKLEDSAVYLCASSLGVGGQLVGMQYFGPGTRLTVL.

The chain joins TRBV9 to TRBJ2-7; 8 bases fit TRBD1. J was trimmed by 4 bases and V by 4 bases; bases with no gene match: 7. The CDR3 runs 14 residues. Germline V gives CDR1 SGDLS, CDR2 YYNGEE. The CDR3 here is CASSPGTGIYEQYF. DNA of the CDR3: TGTGCCAGCAGCCCCGGGACAGGTATATACGAGCAGTACTTC.

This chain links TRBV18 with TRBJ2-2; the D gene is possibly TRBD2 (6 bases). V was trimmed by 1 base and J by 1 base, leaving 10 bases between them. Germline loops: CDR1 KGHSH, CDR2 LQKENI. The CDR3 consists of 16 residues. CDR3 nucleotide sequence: TGTGCCAGCTCACCACAACTAGCTGAGAACACCGGGGAGCTGTTTTTT. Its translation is CASSPQLAENTGELFF. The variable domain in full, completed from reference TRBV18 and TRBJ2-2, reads NAGVMQNPRHLVRRRGQEARLRCSPMKGHSHVYWYRQLPEEGLKFMVYLQKENIIDESGMPKERFSAEFPKEGPSILRIQQVVRGDSAAYFCASSPQLAENTGELFFGEGSRLTVL.

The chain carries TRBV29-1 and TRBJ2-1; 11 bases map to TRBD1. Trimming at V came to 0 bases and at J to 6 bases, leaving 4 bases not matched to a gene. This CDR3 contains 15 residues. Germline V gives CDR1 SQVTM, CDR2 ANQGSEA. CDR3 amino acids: CSVEDPGQGVNEQFF. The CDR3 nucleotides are TGCAGCGTTGAAGATCCGGGACAGGGGGTCAATGAGCAGTTCTTC.

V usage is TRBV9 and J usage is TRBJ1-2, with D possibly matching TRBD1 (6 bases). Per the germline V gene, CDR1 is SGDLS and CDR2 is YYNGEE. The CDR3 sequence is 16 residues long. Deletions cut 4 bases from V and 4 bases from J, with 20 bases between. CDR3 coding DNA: TGTGCCAGCAGCACCCGGGCCGGCACAGGGAGCTATGGCTACACCTTC. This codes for CASSTRAGTGSYGYTF.

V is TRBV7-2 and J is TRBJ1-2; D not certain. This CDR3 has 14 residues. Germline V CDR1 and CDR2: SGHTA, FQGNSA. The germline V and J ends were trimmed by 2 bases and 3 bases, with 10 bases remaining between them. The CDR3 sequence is CASSLSSLDYGYTF. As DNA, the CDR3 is TGTGCCAGCAGCTTATCTTCACTAGACTATGGCTACACCTTC.

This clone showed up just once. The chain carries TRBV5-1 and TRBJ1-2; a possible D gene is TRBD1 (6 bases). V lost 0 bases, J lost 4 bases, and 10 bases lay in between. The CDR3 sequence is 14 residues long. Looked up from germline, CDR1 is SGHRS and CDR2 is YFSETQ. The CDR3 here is CASSLEVGGYGYTF. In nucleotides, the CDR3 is TGCGCCAGCAGCTTGGAAGTAGGGGGCTATGGCTACACCTTC.

The CDR3: CASSQRSREGEKLFF. DNA of the CDR3: TGTGCCAGCAGCCAAAGGTCCCGGGAAGGCGAAAAACTGTTTTTT. This chain connects TRBV7-9 to TRBJ1-4; no firm D call. The V and J ends lost 5 bases and 8 bases respectively, with 18 bases between them. The CDR3 sequence is 15 residues long. Germline CDR1 SEHNR, CDR2 FQNEAQ (reference sequence).

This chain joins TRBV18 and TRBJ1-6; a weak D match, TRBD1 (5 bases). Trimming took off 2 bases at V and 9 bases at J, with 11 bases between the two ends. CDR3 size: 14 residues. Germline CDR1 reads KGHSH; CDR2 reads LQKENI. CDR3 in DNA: TGTGCCAGCTCACCAGGGCAGGGTATTTCACCCCTCCACTTT. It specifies CASSPGQGISPLHF.

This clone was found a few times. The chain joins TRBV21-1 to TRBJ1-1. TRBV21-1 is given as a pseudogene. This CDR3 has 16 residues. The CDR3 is CASSKLGGAGNTEAFF. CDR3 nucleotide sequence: TGTGCCAGCAGCAAATTGGGGGGGGCTGGGAACACTGAAGCTTTCTTT.

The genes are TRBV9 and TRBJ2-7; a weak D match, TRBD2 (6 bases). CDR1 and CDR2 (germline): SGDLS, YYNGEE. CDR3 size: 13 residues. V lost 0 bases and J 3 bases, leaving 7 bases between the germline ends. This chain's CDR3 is CASSVGGVYEQYF. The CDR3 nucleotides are TGTGCCAGCAGCGTAGGGGGGGTCTACGAGCAGTACTTC.

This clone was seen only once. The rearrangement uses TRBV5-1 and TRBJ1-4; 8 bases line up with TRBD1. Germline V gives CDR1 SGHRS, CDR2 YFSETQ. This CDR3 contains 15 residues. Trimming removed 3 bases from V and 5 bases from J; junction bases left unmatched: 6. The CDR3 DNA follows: TGCGCCAGCAGCTCTCCGGGACAGGAGAATGAAAAACTGTTTTTT. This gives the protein CASSSPGQENEKLFF.

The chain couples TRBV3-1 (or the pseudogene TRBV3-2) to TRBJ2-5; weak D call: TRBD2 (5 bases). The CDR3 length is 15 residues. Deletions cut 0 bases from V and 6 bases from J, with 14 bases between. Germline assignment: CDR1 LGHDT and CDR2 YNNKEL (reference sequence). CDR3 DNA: TGTGCCAGCAGCCAAGATCTGAGGGAGACGAAGACCCAGTACTTC. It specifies CASSQDLRETKTQYF.